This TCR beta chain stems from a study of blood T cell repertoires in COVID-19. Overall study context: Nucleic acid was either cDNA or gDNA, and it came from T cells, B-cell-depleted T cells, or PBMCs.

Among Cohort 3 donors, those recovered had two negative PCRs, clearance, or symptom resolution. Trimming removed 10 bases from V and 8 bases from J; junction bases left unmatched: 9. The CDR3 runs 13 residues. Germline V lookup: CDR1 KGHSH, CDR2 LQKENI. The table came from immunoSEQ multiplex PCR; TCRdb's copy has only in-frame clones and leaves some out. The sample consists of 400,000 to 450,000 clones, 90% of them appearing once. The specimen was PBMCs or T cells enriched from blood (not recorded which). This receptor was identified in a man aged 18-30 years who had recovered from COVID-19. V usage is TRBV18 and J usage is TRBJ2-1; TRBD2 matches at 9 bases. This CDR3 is CATGGRAPDEQFF. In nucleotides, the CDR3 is TGTGCCACAGGCGGGAGGGCCCCCGATGAGCAGTTCTTC.